This T cell receptor beta chain was documented in a study of shared clonotypes between healthy human individuals. Findings of the study overall: Several donors had roughly 5.2% of their naive CD4 clonotypes in common.

The CDR3 has 15 amino acids. CDR1 LNHDA and CDR2 SQIVND come from the germline V gene (reference sequence). Trimming took 3 bases from V and 2 from J, leaving 13 bases between them. About this clone: Its antigen is as yet unknown.

Healthy adults negative for HIV, lacking recent acute infections or vaccinations, served as donors. The assay was carried out at the deep level. Assay used: immunoSEQ multiplex PCR; TCRdb lists only in-frame clones, some missing. The table lists about 2.3 million clones, 85% to 95% of them singletons. The TCR was taken from a man aged 18 to 29 in good health. Some clones in this sample may be carry-over from other donors' samples. The chain carries TRBV19 and TRBJ2-5; tentatively, D is TRBD2 (5 bases). Sample: naive CD4+ T cells from PBMCs. Regarding subset: CD45RA+ positively selected. CDR3 in DNA: TGTGCCAGTAGTATCCAACTAGTCGGGCAAGAGACCCAGTACTTC. Protein sequence: CASSIQLVGQETQYF.